The rows below give T cell receptor beta chains drawn from one sample of a study of blood T cells in healthy people across ages. TCRdb analysed the 5' RACE reads with MiXCR anew, one entry per CDR3 protein. The repertoire includes some 1.8 million distinct CDR3 sequences, approximately 40% of them detected once, and 23% sits in the top ten. Sample: blood. Receptors were obtained from a human donor in good health. Each CDR3 is given with its conserved first and last residue. D genes are given only for firm matches. Rows give clone size only sometimes, using once, few, many, or a class for an expanded clone.

d_gene: -; abundance: -; v_gene: TRBV5-4; j_gene: TRBJ2-7; CDR3nt: TGTGCCAGCAGCTTCCAGGGAACGGGCGAGCAGTACTTC; CDR3aa: CASSFQGTGEQYF
d_gene: -; abundance: -; v_gene: TRBV7-7; j_gene: TRBJ2-7; CDR3nt: TGTGCCAGCAGCACCCAACAGGGCTACGAGCAGTACTTC; CDR3aa: CASSTQQGYEQYF
d_gene: -; abundance: -; v_gene: TRBV6-1; j_gene: TRBJ2-7; CDR3nt: TGTGCCAGCAGTGAAGAACAGGAGGGGCCCTACGAGCAGTACTTC; CDR3aa: CASSEEQEGPYEQYF
d_gene: TRBD1; abundance: -; v_gene: TRBV20-1; j_gene: TRBJ2-5; CDR3nt: TGCAGTGCTGGGGGGACAGGGGTAGGCGAGACCCAGTACTTC; CDR3aa: CSAGGTGVGETQYF
d_gene: -; abundance: -; v_gene: TRBV10-3; j_gene: TRBJ2-5; CDR3nt: TGTGCCATCAGCATTAAGATAGGGGAAGAGACCCAGTACTTC; CDR3aa: CAISIKIGEETQYF
d_gene: TRBD2; abundance: -; v_gene: TRBV28; j_gene: TRBJ2-3; CDR3nt: TGTGCCAGCAGTGAATTCTGGACTAGCGGGGGGGCCGGGACAGATACGCAGTATTTT; CDR3aa: CASSEFWTSGGAGTDTQYF
d_gene: TRBD2; abundance: -; v_gene: TRBV4-3; j_gene: TRBJ2-3; CDR3nt: TGCGCCAGCAGTGAAAGCGGGGTCCCTCTTACAGATACGCAGTATTTT; CDR3aa: CASSESGVPLTDTQYF
d_gene: TRBD1; abundance: many; v_gene: TRBV5-1; j_gene: TRBJ2-5; CDR3nt: TGCGCCAGCAGCCCCGGACAGGGCCAAGAGACCCAGTACTTC; CDR3aa: CASSPGQGQETQYF
d_gene: -; abundance: few; v_gene: TRBV11-1; j_gene: TRBJ2-1; CDR3nt: TGTGCCAGCAGCAAATTGGTAGGCAGGGAAGGTTGGGGCTCCTACAATGAGCAGTTCTTC; CDR3aa: CASSKLVGREGWGSYNEQFF
d_gene: -; abundance: many; v_gene: TRBV27; j_gene: TRBJ2-7; CDR3nt: TGTGCCAGTGGCAGGTACTACGAGCAGTACTTC; CDR3aa: CASGRYYEQYF